This TCR beta chain was sequenced during a study of blood T cell repertoires in COVID-19. For the study at large: Sources were T cells, B-cell-depleted T cells, or PBMCs; the material itself was cDNA or gDNA.

The V end lost 4 bases, the J end lost 8 bases, and 15 bases lay between the germline ends. CDR1 and CDR2 (germline): MNHEY, SVGAGI. The CDR3 totals 13 residues. As handled by the study authors: How many nucleated cells were present was estimated from reference gene primer amplification. The table came from immunoSEQ multiplex PCR; TCRdb's copy has only in-frame clones and leaves some out. For V, J and clone size, that table is used; D and trimming come from the DNA. The sample contains some 150,000 clones, around 86% of which appear only once. The chain recombines TRBV6-5 with TRBJ2-7; no clear D gene. The sequence came from a human donor in a cohort sampled during active COVID-19. The sample taken for sequencing was peripheral blood. CDR3 DNA sequence: TGTGCCAGCAGTTTAGCCCTCGGGTTGAAGCAGTACTTC. Amino acid sequence: CASSLALGLKQYF.